The 5 T cell receptor beta chains given below trace back to one sample, sequenced in a study of blood T cells in healthy people across ages. Sample-barcoded 5' priming and a J-beta primer mix drove a second PCR of about 7 to 12 cycles. TCRdb recomputed calls from the 5' RACE reads with MiXCR, one row per CDR3 protein. The table lists approximately 900,000 distinct CDR3 sequences, almost 30% of them singletons. This sample also belongs to another study, concerning T cells of mothers and their children.

Material for sequencing was blood. Receptors were obtained from a woman aged 40 to 55 in good health.

A word on this clonotype: A much larger clone differs from this one at a single base, so this may be a read error. The chain has TRBV5-1 and TRBJ2-7; 7 bases fit TRBD1. Trimming at V came to 7 bases and at J to 7 bases, leaving 20 bases not matched to a gene. The CDR3 sequence is 16 residues long. CDR1 is SGHRS and CDR2 is YFSETQ in the germline V gene. CDR3 bases: TGCGCCAGCTGGACTTCACCGGGACAGACCTACAATGAGCAGTACTTC. Its translation: CASWTSPGQTYNEQYF.

The chain employs TRBV29-1 and TRBJ2-2; 7 positions agree with TRBD1. The germline V gene encodes CDR1 SQVTM and CDR2 ANQGSEA. The junction had 4 bases not matched to a gene; V was cut back by 5 bases and J by 4 bases. This CDR3 comprises 13 residues. CDR3 nucleotide sequence: TGCAGCGTTTACAGGGGATCCACCGGGGAGCTGTTTTTT. Its protein is CSVYRGSTGELFF.

As for this clonotype: A much larger clone differs by one base, so this may be a read error. This chain connects TRBV18 to TRBJ2-5, with a possible D match to TRBD1 (6 bases). Germline V gives CDR1 KGHSH, CDR2 LQKENI. V was trimmed by 9 bases and J by 11 bases, leaving 22 bases between them. This CDR3 has 13 amino acids. The CDR3 nucleotides are TGTGCCAGTTCCCGACAGGACTCACATGAGCAGTACTTC. Protein product: CASSRQDSHEQYF. The complete variable domain, with remaining parts taken from reference TRBV18 and TRBJ2-5, reads NAGVMQNPRHLVRRRGQEARLRCSPMKGHSHVYWYRQLPEEGLKFMVYLQKENIIDESGMPKERFSAEFPKEGPSILRIQQVVRGDSAAYFCASSRQDSHEQYFGPGTRLLVL.

This clonotype showed up many times. The J gene is TRBJ2-5, the V gene TRBV20-1; D gene unclear. The V and J ends lost 0 bases and 5 bases respectively, with 13 bases between them. Germline CDR1 DFQATT, CDR2 SNEGSKA (reference sequence). The CDR3 totals 14 residues. This CDR3 is CSARETRNRETQYF. The CDR3 DNA reads TGCAGTGCTAGAGAGACAAGAAATCGGGAGACCCAGTACTTC.

This clonotype appeared a few times. The chain combines TRBV27 with TRBJ2-5, with 7 nucleotides matching TRBD2. The CDR3 length is 10 residues. Germline V CDR1 and CDR2: MNHEY, SMNVEV (reference sequence). The trim removed 11 bases at V and 13 bases at J, leaving 10 bases unmatched. The CDR3, as DNA: TGTGCCGCGGGGGTGGGGTTGGTGTACTTC. It encodes CAAGVGLVYF.